The rows below give T cell receptor beta chains drawn from one sample of a study of neurological immune-mediated disorders. TCRdb called the 5' RACE reads again in MiXCR, with one record for every CDR3 protein. There are more than 75,000 distinct CDR3 sequences in the sample; roughly 3.2% occur only once, and less than 3.5% lies in the top ten. Sequencing used PBMCs. Receptors were obtained from a woman aged 50 to 60 with multiple sclerosis. Both conserved end residues are part of each CDR3. D genes are given only for firm matches. Clone size appears in some rows only: once, few, many, or a class for an expanded clone.

clone_size j_call v_call d_call cdr3_nt cdr3_aa
many TRBJ2-7 TRBV20-1 TRBD1 TGCAGTGCTAGAGATCGGGCCAGGGGGTCCTACGAGCAGTACTTC CSARDRARGSYEQYF
many TRBJ2-7 TRBV20-1 TRBD2 TGCAGTGCTAGACTACGGGGGGGCTCCCTGAACTACGAGCAGTACTTC CSARLRGGSLNYEQYF
NA TRBJ2-5 TRBV6-5 NA TGTGCCAGCAGTTACGGAGAATATGGGGAGACCCAGTACTTC CASSYGEYGETQYF
many TRBJ2-6 TRBV7-8 TRBD1 TGTGCCAGCAGCTTAATTATTCGACAGGGGATCAGCTCTGGGGCCAACGTCCTGACTTTC CASSLIIRQGISSGANVLTF
NA TRBJ1-5 TRBV12-3/TRBV12-4 NA TGTGCCAGCAGTGCCGGGACAATTAGCAATCAGCCCCAGCATTTT CASSAGTISNQPQHF
many TRBJ1-1 TRBV20-1 TRBD1 TGCAGTGCGAAGGGGGCCACTGAAGCTTTCTTT CSAKGATEAFF
many TRBJ2-2 TRBV20-1 NA TGCAGTGCTAGAGAGGGGGGGGCCGTCGGGGAGCTGTTTTTT CSAREGGAVGELFF
many TRBJ2-5 TRBV7-9 TRBD2 TGTGCCAGCGGGCGGGGGAACCAAGAGACCCAGTACTTC CASGRGNQETQYF
NA TRBJ1-4 TRBV5-1 NA TGCGCCAGCAGCTTGGTCCAGGGGATGAGAAAACTGTTTTTT CASSLVQGMRKLFF
many TRBJ1-3 TRBV7-6 TRBD1 TGTGCCAGCAGCTCCGGGACAGGGGGAAACACCATATATTTT CASSSGTGGNTIYF
many TRBJ1-6 TRBV11-2 NA TGTGCCAGCAGCTTATCTGGACAGAAAAATTCACCCCTCCACTTT CASSLSGQKNSPLHF
many TRBJ2-5 TRBV9 NA TGTGCCAGCGGTTCGGTCTCACAGACCCAGTACTTC CASGSVSQTQYF
few TRBJ2-1 TRBV20-1 TRBD2 TGCAGTGCTAGGGGCACTAGCGGGGGGGCCCCCTACAATGAGCAGTTCTTC CSARGTSGGAPYNEQFF
many TRBJ2-7 TRBV4-3 TRBD1 TGCGCCAGCAGCCACGGACAGGCCTACGAGCAGTACTTC CASSHGQAYEQYF
many TRBJ1-2 TRBV5-1 NA TGCGCCAGCAGCTTGGACGGTAACTATGGCTACACCTTC CASSLDGNYGYTF
many TRBJ2-5 TRBV10-2 NA TGCGCCAGCAGACGGTCGACTCAAGAGACCCAGTACTTC CASRRSTQETQYF
NA TRBJ2-3 TRBV7-9 NA TGTGCCAGCAGCTTAGGGACCAACGGGGGAGATACGCAGTATTTT CASSLGTNGGDTQYF
many TRBJ2-7 TRBV29-1 TRBD1 TGCAGCGTTGGACAGGGAAAGTACTTC CSVGQGKYF
many TRBJ2-2 TRBV27 TRBD2 TGTGCCAGCAGTTTTAGACTAGCGGGGACCGGGGAGCTGTTTTTT CASSFRLAGTGELFF
many TRBJ1-1 TRBV5-5 NA TGTGCCAGCAGCTTGGAACGGATTGAAGCTTTCTTT CASSLERIEAFF
few TRBJ1-2 TRBV18 NA TGTGCCAGCTCACCACAGGGGGTTGACTATGGCTACACCTTC CASSPQGVDYGYTF
many TRBJ1-2 TRBV6-6 TRBD1 TGTGCCAGCAGGCAGGGGGCAGATGGCTACACCTTC CASRQGADGYTF